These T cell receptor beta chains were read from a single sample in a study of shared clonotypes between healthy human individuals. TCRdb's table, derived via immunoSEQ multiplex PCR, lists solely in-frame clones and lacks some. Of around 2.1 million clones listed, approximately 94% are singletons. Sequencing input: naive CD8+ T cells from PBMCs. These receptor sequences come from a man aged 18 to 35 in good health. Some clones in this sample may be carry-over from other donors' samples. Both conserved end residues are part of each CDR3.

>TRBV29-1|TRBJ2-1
CSVEGTLWLAGGSNEQFF
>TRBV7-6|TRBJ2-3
CASSPAPQGRDTDTQYF
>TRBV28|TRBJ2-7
CASSGQGIIEQYF
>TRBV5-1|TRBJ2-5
CASSWERQGQETQYF
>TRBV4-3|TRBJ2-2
CASSQDGVGTGELFF
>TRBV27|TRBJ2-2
CASSTSNMNTGELFF
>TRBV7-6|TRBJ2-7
CASSSDMPYEQYF
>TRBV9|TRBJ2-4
CASTNGAGVGRHPPPQYF
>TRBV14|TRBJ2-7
CASSFAGRRNEQYF
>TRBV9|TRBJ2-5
CASSVAPTETQYF
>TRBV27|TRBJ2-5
CASRGTSATQYF
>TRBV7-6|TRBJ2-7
CASSPIGLGSSYEQYF
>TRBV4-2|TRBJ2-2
CASSQDSGAGELFF
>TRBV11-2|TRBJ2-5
CASTLTWREREETQYF
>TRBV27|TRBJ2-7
CASSSRDPPNEIPYEQYF
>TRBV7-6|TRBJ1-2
CASSVGQGDYGYTF
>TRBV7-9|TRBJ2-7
CASSLDSPPSEQYF
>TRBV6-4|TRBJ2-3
CASSDSQWKQYF
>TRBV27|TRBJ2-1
CASSSTGTGGYNEQFF
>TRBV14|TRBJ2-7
CASSHGRVLSSYEQYF
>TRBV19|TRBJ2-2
CASNGEAMGTGELFF
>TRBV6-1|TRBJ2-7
CASSLYEQYF
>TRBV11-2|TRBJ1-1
CASSLWMGGQGVMDTEAFF
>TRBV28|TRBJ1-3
CASSRSGEKYF
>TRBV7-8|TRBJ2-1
CASSSDRTSSYNEQFF
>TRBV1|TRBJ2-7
CTSSHPHVAGGPSLRYEQYF
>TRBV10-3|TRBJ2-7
CAISATGTGSHEQYF
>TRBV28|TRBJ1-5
CASRQGNQPQHF
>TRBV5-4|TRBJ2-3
CASSSNPADTQYF
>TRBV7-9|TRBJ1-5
CASSPLGYSNQPQHF
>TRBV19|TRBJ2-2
CASSIVVAGELFF
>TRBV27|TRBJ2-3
CASSFLASDTQYF
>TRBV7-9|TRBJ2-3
CASSQQGASTDTQYF
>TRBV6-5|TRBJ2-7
CASGAYEQYF
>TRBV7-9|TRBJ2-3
CASAPAGAAVTDTQYF
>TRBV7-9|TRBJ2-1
CASSLPGSPYNEQFF
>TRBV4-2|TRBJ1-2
CASSQEPQTGLKGYTF
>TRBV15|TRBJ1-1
CATSRVLNTEAFF
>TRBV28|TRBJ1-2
CASSLSGSYGYTF
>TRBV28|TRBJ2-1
CASSFGRAYNEQFF
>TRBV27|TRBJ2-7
CASSALLGSGSSYEQYF
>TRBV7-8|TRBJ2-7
CASSLDAGGRYEQYF
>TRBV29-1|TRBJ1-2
CSVVTGGGYGYTF